The 10 T cell receptor beta chains listed next were all sequenced from one sample in a study of beta chain features in type 1 diabetes. For these receptors, no antigen is known. Reverse transcription of all isolated RNA meant that expressed TCRB transcripts were sequenced. Assay used: immunoSEQ multiplex PCR; TCRdb lists only in-frame clones, some missing. This table has about 170,000 clones, 7.8% appearing once. Whole-study findings and limits: In every one of the four CD4+ subsets, TCRB CDR3s were moderately but significantly shorter in Type 1 diabetes patients.

Sequenced sample: central memory CD4+ T cells from blood. The receptors stem from a woman aged 40-49 years with type 1 diabetes.

This clone was recorded a few times. The chain joins TRBV7-2 to TRBJ2-1, with D possibly TRBD1 on 6 matching bases. The V end lost 3 bases, the J end lost 6 bases, and 15 bases lay between the germline ends. Per the germline V gene, CDR1 is SGHTA and CDR2 is FQGNSA. This CDR3 contains 15 residues. CDR3 sequence: CASSLGPTGINEQFF. Written as DNA, the CDR3 is TGTGCCAGCAGCTTGGGGCCCACAGGGATCAATGAGCAGTTCTTC.

There are a few counts of this clone. The gene calls are TRBV14 and TRBJ1-1; D gene unclear. The CDR3 has 12 amino acids. The V end was cut by 1 base, the J end by 5 bases, with 5 bases between. Germline V CDR1 and CDR2: SGHDN, FVKESK. The CDR3 sequence is CASSQGETEAFF. In DNA form, the CDR3 reads TGTGCCAGCAGCCAAGGGGAGACTGAAGCTTTCTTT.

This clone appeared a few times. This rearrangement joins TRBV7-9 to TRBJ2-5, with 9 bases aligning to TRBD2. The germline V gene encodes CDR1 SEHNR and CDR2 FQNEAQ (reference sequence). The trim removed 2 bases at V and 5 bases at J, leaving 6 bases unmatched. The length of the CDR3 is 15 residues. The CDR3 protein is CASSLRGGGAETQYF. In DNA, the CDR3 is TGTGCCAGCAGCTTACGCGGGGGGGGCGCGGAGACCCAGTACTTC.

The sample holds a few counts of this clone. J is TRBJ1-4 and V is TRBV11-1, with 7 bases matching TRBD1. Germline-derived CDR1 and CDR2 are SGHAT and FQDESV (reference sequence). V lost 5 bases to trimming and J lost 8 bases; unmatched junction nucleotides: 8. There are 14 residues in the CDR3. The CDR3 nucleotides are TGTGCCAGCAGCAGGGACAGCGTCACCGAAAAACTGTTTTTT. It yields the protein CASSRDSVTEKLFF.

Here the CDR3 DNA reads TGTGCCAGCAGCCGGGGCGGGGGGGTCTATACGCAGTATTTT. Protein: CASSRGGGVYTQYF. The rearrangement uses TRBV6-5 and TRBJ2-3; 9 positions match TRBD2. The CDR3 spans 14 residues. In germline, CDR1 is MNHEY, CDR2 SVGAGI. With 6 bases clipped from V and 7 bases from J, the junction kept 8 bases outside the gene matches.

This clone was seen a handful of times. This CDR3 is CASSLTVDRVKNSPLHF. The CDR3 DNA follows: TGTGCCAGCAGCCTGACGGTGGACAGGGTGAAAAATTCACCCCTCCACTTT. This chain uses TRBV7-8 with TRBJ1-6; TRBD1 matches 8 bases. After removal of 5 bases from V and 7 bases from J, the junction contained 13 bases not matched to a gene. Germline V gives CDR1 SGHVS, CDR2 FQNEAQ. The CDR3 contains 17 residues.

Many counts were recorded for this clone. The chain has TRBV14 and TRBJ1-4, with D hard to call. The germline CDR1 and CDR2 sequences are SGHDN and FVKESK. The CDR3 is made up of 14 amino acids. Trimming shortened V by 4 bases and J by 8 bases, and 14 bases separated the two germline ends. CDR3 amino acids: CASSRSTPQEKLFF. In DNA, the CDR3 is TGTGCCAGCAGCCGCAGTACTCCACAGGAAAAACTGTTTTTT. The full variable domain, in which reference TRBV14 and TRBJ1-4 provide the parts outside the CDR3, is EAGVTQFPSHSVIEKGQTVTLRCDPISGHDNLYWYRRVMGKEIKFLLHFVKESKQDESGMPNNRFLAERTGGTYSTLKVQPAELEDSGVYFCASSRSTPQEKLFFGSGTQLSVL.

This clone came up a few times. The chain combines TRBV30 with TRBJ1-2; 8 positions agree with TRBD1. Germline CDR1 and CDR2: GTSNPN and SVGIG (reference sequence). The CDR3 runs to 12 residues. Trimming removed 5 bases from V and 8 bases from J; junction bases left unmatched: 7. For the CDR3, the DNA is TGTGCCTGGGTGTCAGGGGGCGGCGGCTACACCTTC. Its protein product is CAWVSGGGGYTF.

This clone was detected ten times or more. The rearrangement uses TRBV29-1 and TRBJ2-7, with 7 bases that match TRBD1. The ends lost 6 bases at V and 6 bases at J; junction bases unmatched: 8. CDR3 length: 12 residues. Per germline, CDR1 SQVTM and CDR2 ANQGSEA. Here the CDR3 reads CSVPRAGGEQYF. CDR3 DNA: TGCAGCGTCCCCCGGGCAGGGGGCGAGCAGTACTTC.

This clone was detected only a few times. This chain connects TRBV15 to TRBJ1-1; D gene unclear. The CDR3 runs to 13 residues. Trimming shortened V by 6 bases and J by 5 bases, and 13 bases separated the two germline ends. Germline assignment: CDR1 LNHNV and CDR2 YYDKDF (reference sequence). The CDR3 here is CATSKTGGTEAFF. Written as DNA, the CDR3 is TGTGCCACCAGTAAGACTGGAGGGACTGAAGCTTTCTTT.